This TCR beta chain originates from a study of response to subunit inactivated influenza vaccine. The study's findings and limits: The authors proposed limited new T cell recruitment per seasonal influenza vaccination.

J was trimmed by 4 bases and V by 6 bases; bases with no gene match: 5. CDR3 length: 13 residues. CDR1 and CDR2 (germline): MNHNS, SASEGT. This clonotype was observed at least ten times. Its antigen is not identified. TCRdb re-analysed the RT-PCR reads in MiXCR, keeping a single row per CDR3 protein. The table includes more than 450,000 distinct CDR3 sequences, under 9% detected once. The rearrangement links TRBV6-1 to TRBJ2-7, with 8 bases lining up with TRBD1. Sequences were derived from PBMCs from blood, sampled around 25 months after vaccination. This TCR was recovered from a man in his fifties or sixties who received an inactivated influenza vaccine. The CDR3 sequence is CASSRTGIYEQYF. CDR3 DNA sequence: TGTGCCAGCAGCCGGACAGGGATTTACGAGCAGTACTTC.